This paragraph covers one T cell receptor (beta chain) sequence. This record comes from a study of blood T cell repertoires in COVID-19. The wider study: Donors in the United States, Italy and Spain gave samples during acute or convalescent COVID-19. Sources were T cells, B-cell-depleted T cells, or PBMCs; the material itself was cDNA or gDNA.

Per the authors' pipeline: Amplification of reference gene primers provided the estimated nucleated cell counts. TCRdb's table, derived via immunoSEQ multiplex PCR, lists solely in-frame clones and lacks some. That table furnishes V, J and clone size, whereas the DNA furnished D and trimming. The table records about 97,000 clones, around 85% of them present only once. CDR1 is LGHNA, CDR2 YSLEER, per germline. The V gene end was trimmed by 2 bases and the J gene end by 4 bases; junction bases not matched to a gene: 12. This CDR3 is 17 amino acids long. The TCR comes from a woman aged 65 to 85 with active or convalescent COVID-19. Sequencing input: peripheral blood. This chain links TRBV4-3 with TRBJ2-3; the match to TRBD1 covers 7 bases. CDR3 sequence reads: CASSQPPYRGEADTQYF. The CDR3 DNA sequence: TGCGCCAGCAGCCAACCCCCCTACAGGGGAGAGGCAGATACGCAGTATTTT.